This T cell receptor beta chain was identified during a study of T cells in tuberculosis. Germline loops: CDR1 MNHEY, CDR2 SVGAGI. V lost 6 bases to trimming and J lost 6 bases, with 15 bases between them. The CDR3 consists of 13 residues. The protocol was immunoSEQ multiplex PCR, while the TCRdb copy is restricted to in-frame clones and leaves out a portion. The sample yields about 34,000 clones, around 97% seen once. The clonotype comes from a donor aged 10-29 years with latent tuberculosis or without tuberculosis infection. The chain recombines TRBV6-5 with TRBJ2-7, with D maybe TRBD2 (5 bases). The sample comprised PBMCs. Written as DNA, the CDR3 is TGTGCCAGCAGCTTAAAAACTAGTCGCGAGCAGTACTTC. It codes for CASSLKTSREQYF.